A selection of T cell receptor beta chains follows, all from one sample in a study of T-cell memory formation after mild COVID-19. TCRdb itself ran the 5' RACE reads through MiXCR, one entry per CDR3 protein. The data hold 30,000 or so distinct CDR3 sequences, with 20% to 25% observed a single time. The sequenced material came from PBMCs or a T cell subset sorted from them (not recorded which). The receptors here all came from an adult who had mild COVID-19 (a few samples of this study predate the infection). Cell type and time point are not known. The CDR3 runs from the conserved cysteine through the conserved F or W. A D gene is named only where the DNA matches it firmly. Where a row states a size, it is once, few, many or the class of an expanded clone; other rows omit it.

abundance: NA
v_gene: TRBV9
d_gene: TRBD1
j_gene: TRBJ2-5
CDR3aa: CASSVDGQGRETQYF
CDR3nt: TGTGCCAGCAGCGTAGACGGACAGGGGCGGGAGACCCAGTACTTC

abundance: few
v_gene: TRBV15
d_gene: NA
j_gene: TRBJ2-1
CDR3aa: CATSRDGGDEQFF
CDR3nt: TGTGCCACCAGCAGAGATGGCGGGGATGAGCAGTTCTTC

abundance: many
v_gene: TRBV4-2
d_gene: NA
j_gene: TRBJ2-1
CDR3aa: CASSQDHVGGGESEQFF
CDR3nt: TGTGCCAGCAGCCAAGATCATGTAGGGGGGGGAGAATCTGAGCAGTTCTTC

abundance: medium-sized
v_gene: TRBV12-3/TRBV12-4
d_gene: NA
j_gene: TRBJ1-1
CDR3aa: CASSLGKNTEAFF
CDR3nt: TGTGCCAGCAGTTTAGGTAAAAACACTGAAGCTTTCTTT

abundance: NA
v_gene: TRBV24-1
d_gene: NA
j_gene: TRBJ2-3
CDR3aa: CATSDPGRTDTQYF
CDR3nt: TGTGCCACCAGTGATCCGGGCCGCACAGATACGCAGTATTTT

abundance: many
v_gene: TRBV5-1
d_gene: NA
j_gene: TRBJ2-7
CDR3aa: CASSSGNGIYEQYF
CDR3nt: TGCGCCAGCAGCTCCGGTAACGGAATCTACGAGCAGTACTTC

abundance: many
v_gene: TRBV11-3
d_gene: NA
j_gene: TRBJ2-2
CDR3aa: CASSFGAGTGELFF
CDR3nt: TGTGCCAGCAGTTTTGGGGCTGGCACCGGGGAGCTGTTTTTT

abundance: many
v_gene: TRBV29-1
d_gene: NA
j_gene: TRBJ2-6
CDR3aa: CSASWGKKSGANVLTF
CDR3nt: TGCAGCGCCTCCTGGGGGAAAAAATCTGGGGCCAACGTCCTGACTTTC

abundance: many
v_gene: TRBV9
d_gene: NA
j_gene: TRBJ2-7
CDR3aa: CASSGGTVGEQYF
CDR3nt: TGTGCCAGCAGCGGAGGGACGGTTGGTGAGCAGTACTTC

abundance: many
v_gene: TRBV12-3/TRBV12-4
d_gene: NA
j_gene: TRBJ1-2
CDR3aa: CASNKGTPMHGYTF
CDR3nt: TGTGCCAGCAATAAGGGGACACCCATGCATGGCTACACCTTC

abundance: many
v_gene: TRBV6-1
d_gene: NA
j_gene: TRBJ2-1
CDR3aa: CASSVGGNSYNEQFF
CDR3nt: TGTGCCAGCAGTGTAGGCGGGAACTCCTACAATGAGCAGTTCTTC

abundance: NA
v_gene: TRBV4-2
d_gene: NA
j_gene: TRBJ1-1
CDR3aa: CASSQRAYRVAFF
CDR3nt: TGTGCCAGCAGTCAGAGAGCTTATCGCGTGGCTTTCTTT

abundance: NA
v_gene: TRBV2
d_gene: NA
j_gene: TRBJ1-1
CDR3aa: CASSGREGLNTEAFF
CDR3nt: TGTGCCAGCAGTGGAAGGGAGGGCCTGAACACTGAAGCTTTCTTT

abundance: many
v_gene: TRBV7-9
d_gene: NA
j_gene: TRBJ2-1
CDR3aa: CASSPSRGREQFF
CDR3nt: TGTGCCAGCAGCCCAAGCCGGGGGCGTGAGCAGTTCTTC

abundance: NA
v_gene: TRBV10-3
d_gene: NA
j_gene: TRBJ2-3
CDR3aa: CATRPGLQDTQYF
CDR3nt: TGTGCCACCAGGCCGGGGTTACAGGATACGCAGTATTTT

abundance: many
v_gene: TRBV7-2
d_gene: NA
j_gene: TRBJ2-7
CDR3aa: CASSLATTNSKQYF
CDR3nt: TGTGCCAGCAGCTTAGCGACGACTAATTCTAAGCAGTACTTC

abundance: many
v_gene: TRBV6-1
d_gene: NA
j_gene: TRBJ2-5
CDR3aa: CASSEGPRSFLQETQYF
CDR3nt: TGTGCCAGCAGTGAAGGACCCAGGTCCTTCCTCCAAGAGACCCAGTACTTC

abundance: many
v_gene: TRBV19
d_gene: NA
j_gene: TRBJ2-2
CDR3aa: CASSILGAGELFF
CDR3nt: TGTGCCAGTAGTATTTTGGGGGCCGGGGAGCTGTTTTTT

abundance: many
v_gene: TRBV24-1
d_gene: NA
j_gene: TRBJ2-2
CDR3aa: CATGSRLNTGELFF
CDR3nt: TGTGCCACCGGGTCCAGGCTGAACACCGGGGAGCTGTTTTTT

abundance: NA
v_gene: TRBV4-1
d_gene: TRBD2
j_gene: TRBJ2-1
CDR3aa: CASSQEAGGPHNEQFF
CDR3nt: TGCGCCAGCAGCCAAGAAGCGGGAGGGCCTCACAATGAGCAGTTCTTC

abundance: few
v_gene: TRBV9
d_gene: TRBD2
j_gene: TRBJ2-1
CDR3aa: CASSVLAGVANEQFF
CDR3nt: TGTGCCAGCAGCGTCCTAGCGGGAGTGGCGAATGAGCAGTTCTTC

abundance: many
v_gene: TRBV4-1
d_gene: NA
j_gene: TRBJ1-3
CDR3aa: CASSQDLSLGPDSGNTIYF
CDR3nt: TGCGCCAGCAGCCAGGATCTCAGTTTGGGCCCGGACTCTGGAAACACCATATATTTT

abundance: many
v_gene: TRBV18
d_gene: NA
j_gene: TRBJ2-2
CDR3aa: CASSPQYTSTNTGELFF
CDR3nt: TGTGCCAGCTCACCCCAGTACACCTCTACGAACACCGGGGAGCTGTTTTTT

abundance: few
v_gene: TRBV12-3/TRBV12-4
d_gene: NA
j_gene: TRBJ1-2
CDR3aa: CASSFEAGNQGYTF
CDR3nt: TGTGCCAGCAGTTTTGAGGCAGGGAATCAGGGCTACACCTTC

abundance: many
v_gene: TRBV7-9
d_gene: TRBD1
j_gene: TRBJ2-1
CDR3aa: CASSDGQGVFSSYNEQFF
CDR3nt: TGTGCCAGCAGCGACGGACAGGGGGTTTTCAGCTCCTACAATGAGCAGTTCTTC

abundance: many
v_gene: TRBV7-2
d_gene: NA
j_gene: TRBJ2-5
CDR3aa: CASSPAPGLKTQYF
CDR3nt: TGTGCCAGCAGCCCAGCTCCGGGGCTGAAGACCCAGTACTTC

abundance: many
v_gene: TRBV7-2
d_gene: NA
j_gene: TRBJ2-3
CDR3aa: CASSHPGGGGKTDTQYF
CDR3nt: TGTGCCAGCAGCCATCCTGGCGGAGGCGGGAAGACAGATACGCAGTATTTT